Below, 13 T cell receptor beta chains from the same sample are listed, as sequenced in a study of T cell clonality in common variable immunodeficiency. Here immunoSEQ multiplex PCR was the method, and the copy in TCRdb shows in-frame clones only, minus some. The data show around 55,000 clones, none appearing only once, with 0.7% to 0.95% held by the ten largest. Material for sequencing was peripheral blood mononuclear cells. These receptors all come from a person aged 18 to 70 in good health.

This clone was counted at least ten times. Coverage ceases 3 residues before the CDR3 finishes, and the germline J gene fills in the end. The chain recombines TRBV5-1 with TRBJ1-1, with no clear D. V dropped 0 bases and J dropped 3 bases, with 15 bases sitting between them. Germline V gene sequence: CDR1 SGHRS, CDR2 YFSETQ. This CDR3 comprises 16 residues. CDR3 DNA, as far as it was read: TGCGCCAGCAGCTTGGCTGAGCGGGTGGGTGACACTGAA. This gives the protein CASSLAERVGDTE. In full, the CDR3 reads CASSLAERVGDTEAFF.

This clone was picked up many times. The read stops 3 residues short of the end of the CDR3; the missing end is completed from the germline J gene. The V call is TRBV6-2 or TRBV6-3, the J call TRBJ2-7; D gene unclear. The V end lost 5 bases, the J end lost 3 bases, and 5 bases lay between the germline ends. Germline V gene data show CDR1 as MNHEY and CDR2 as SVGEGT. This CDR3 has 11 residues. The chain's CDR3 is CASSASYEQYF. Partial CDR3 DNA: TGTGCCAGCAGTGCCAGCTACGAG.

This clone was seen ten or more times. Coverage ceases 3 residues before the CDR3 finishes, and the germline J gene fills in the end. The chain has TRBV10-3 and TRBJ1-1; TRBD1 is a possible D gene (6 bases). The CDR3 has 13 residues. Germline V lookup: CDR1 ENHRY, CDR2 SYGVKD. The V and J ends lost 7 bases and 0 bases respectively, with 9 bases between them. The sequenced CDR3 bases are TGTGCCATCAAGGACAGCTTGAACACTGAA. This codes for CAIKDSLNTE. The whole CDR3 protein reads CAIKDSLNTEAFF.

This clone appeared many times. The missing CDR3 end, 3 residues past where the read stops, is filled in from the germline J gene. V usage is TRBV7-9 and J usage is TRBJ1-4; 10 bases agree with TRBD1. This CDR3 spans 15 amino acids. V gave up 4 bases and J gave up 4 bases; unmatched junction bases: 3. Germline V gene sequence: CDR1 SEHNR, CDR2 FQNEAQ (reference sequence). The CDR3: CASSSTGGDNEKLFF. The sequenced CDR3 bases are TGTGCCAGCAGCTCGACAGGGGGCGATAATGAAAAA.

This clone was counted many times. CDR3 sequence reads: CASSRKWHGTGGSGYTF. The CDR3 DNA, read in part, is TGTGCCAGCAGCCGAAAGTGGCATGGGACAGGGGGCTCTGGC. The rearrangement uses TRBV14 and TRBJ1-2, with 12 positions matching TRBD1. The read ends 3 residues before the CDR3 terminus; that terminus is restored from the germline J gene. V lost 4 bases, J lost 7 bases, and 13 bases stayed unmatched. Germline CDR1 reads SGHDN; CDR2 reads FVKESK. This CDR3 region has 17 residues.

The sample holds many counts of this clone. The CDR3 end is not reached by the read, which stops 3 residues before it; the germline J gene fills it in. The J gene is TRBJ2-1, the V gene TRBV5-6; D is perhaps TRBD1 or TRBD2 (5 bases each). CDR1 is SGHDT, CDR2 YYEEEE, per germline. This CDR3 has 13 amino acids. V was pared by 0 bases and J by 9 bases, with 10 bases between. The CDR3 spells CASSLGAGSEQFF. Incomplete CDR3 DNA: TGTGCCAGCAGCTTGGGGGCAGGGAGTGAG.

This clone has a count of ten or more. CDR3 region: CASSNRDRGRDGYTF. Incomplete CDR3 DNA: TGCGCCAGCAGCAACAGGGACAGGGGGCGCGATGGC. The V gene is TRBV5-1, the J gene TRBJ1-2; 12 bases line up with TRBD1. The CDR3 extends 3 residues past the end of the read, so its final part is completed from the germline J gene. V lost 4 bases, J lost 6 bases, and 7 bases stayed unmatched. Germline loops: CDR1 SGHRS, CDR2 YFSETQ. This CDR3 comprises 15 residues.

This clone was recorded at least ten times. The CDR3 region is CASSTMTANNEQFF. The CDR3 DNA, read in part, is TGTGCCAGCAGTACCATGACAGCAAACAATGAG. This chain connects TRBV6-2 or TRBV6-3 to TRBJ2-1; weak D call: TRBD1 (5 bases). From the germline J gene comes the end of the CDR3, since the read stops 3 residues before it. The germline CDR1 and CDR2 sequences are MNHEY and SVGEGT. Trimming removed 5 bases from V and 5 bases from J, with 13 bases in between. The CDR3 runs 14 residues.

This clone was recorded a few times. The missing CDR3 end, 3 residues past where the read stops, is filled in from the germline J gene. This sequence joins TRBV7-9 and TRBJ2-3; the D gene is possibly TRBD1 (5 bases). V lost 3 bases and J 4 bases, leaving 5 bases between the germline ends. From germline, CDR1 is SEHNR and CDR2 FQNEAQ (reference sequence). The CDR3 has 12 amino acids. The CDR3 is CASSFRADTQYF. CDR3 DNA (partial): TGTGCCAGCAGCTTCAGGGCAGATACG.

This clone was counted many times. The missing CDR3 end, 3 residues past where the read stops, is filled in from the germline J gene. Other DNA sequences within the sample encode an identical CDR3. This rearrangement joins TRBV2 to TRBJ1-1, with D hard to call. This CDR3 spans 12 amino acids. Trimming removed 5 bases from V and 4 bases from J, with 8 bases in between. In germline, CDR1 is SNHLY, CDR2 FYNNEI. CDR3 DNA (partial): TGTGCCAGCAGTCCGGGGATCACTGAA. Residues: CASSPGITE. The CDR3 in its entirety is CASSPGITEAFF.

This clone showed up many times. The observed sequence ends 3 residues before the CDR3 terminus, with the missing tail filled in from the germline J gene. V and J are TRBV7-9 and TRBJ1-1; no clear D. Germline values: CDR1 SEHNR, CDR2 FQNEAQ (reference sequence). V gave up 5 bases and J gave up 0 bases, with 10 bases separating them. The CDR3 totals 14 residues. The CDR3 spells CASSATQVNTEAFF. The sequenced CDR3 bases are TGTGCCAGCAGCGCAACACAAGTGAACACTGAA.

The sample holds many counts of this clone. The read stops 3 residues short of the end of the CDR3; the missing end is completed from the germline J gene. The chain uses TRBV5-1 and TRBJ1-1; D uncertain. Trimming removed 3 bases from V and 4 bases from J, with 13 bases in between. Germline V gene data show CDR1 as SGHRS and CDR2 as YFSETQ. The CDR3 covers 14 residues. The sequenced part of the CDR3 DNA is TGCGCCAGCAGCTCGACACCCGACGGCACTGAA. Residues: CASSSTPDGTE. The complete CDR3 reads CASSSTPDGTEAFF.

This clone was recorded at least ten times. The read ends 3 residues early relative to the CDR3; the germline J gene fills the gap. This chain connects TRBV7-3 to TRBJ1-1; a weak D match, TRBD1 (6 bases). Trimming cost V 5 bases and J 4 bases, with 23 bases left between them. CDR1 and CDR2 from the germline V gene are SGHTA and FQGTGA. The CDR3 is 17 amino acids. CDR3 loop: CASSPNTGFLTGTEAFF. CDR3 DNA, as far as it was read: TGTGCCAGCAGCCCCAACACAGGGTTCTTAACGGGCACTGAA.